These T cell receptor beta chains were read from a single sample in a study of immune cell composition in non-small cell lung cancer. Produced via immunoSEQ multiplex PCR; TCRdb's table is partial and in-frame only. Here the sample spans 6,400 or so clones, 71% being singletons. The sequencing sample was made of non-adjacent lung tissue. The receptors derive from a human donor with non-small cell lung cancer. Both conserved end residues are trimmed from each CDR3.

>TRBJ2-5|TRBV11-2
ASSLVPSEQTQY
>TRBJ1-6|TRBV25-1
ASSEYLTGYNSPLH
>TRBJ2-1|TRBV5-4
ASSLVLSSGASYNEQF
>TRBJ2-7|TRBV15
ATSRGLRGGYEQY
>TRBJ2-3|TRBV19
ASSKTGEDTQY
>TRBJ1-2|TRBV18
ASSPRSGRAGGYT
>TRBJ1-1|TRBV14
ASRQSSGTEAF
>TRBJ2-5|TRBV7-3
ASSLTGPDTTQY
>TRBJ1-1|TRBV29-1
SVIKTGMNTEAF
>TRBJ1-4|TRBV7-9
ASSSDSSTNEKLF
>TRBJ2-7|TRBV9
ASSVTGTAYEQY
>TRBJ1-2|TRBV27
ASSPGQGRGYT
>TRBJ1-1|TRBV29-1
SVPPAGAGGWDGEAF
>TRBJ2-3|TRBV5-1
ASSLPLLSAADTQY
>TRBJ1-2|TRBV2
ASGQTYGYT
>TRBJ1-1|TRBV5-4
ASSILTGVGTEAF
>TRBJ2-1|TRBV5-1
ASSVAGTGITYNEQF
>TRBJ1-5|TRBV10-3
AISGAPAGDSNQPQH
>TRBJ1-2|TRBV7-3
ASSFLTGGADYGYT
>TRBJ2-1|TRBV18
ASSPGTSGGNEQF
>TRBJ2-2|TRBV10-3
AISESSGGNTGELF
>TRBJ2-5|TRBV19
ASSFSGGAGETQY
>TRBJ1-1|TRBV28
ASSPGTSSEAF
>TRBJ2-2|TRBV6-1
ASKTGTSNTGELF
>TRBJ1-1|TRBV4-3
ASSHPDRPLEAF
>TRBJ1-5|TRBV6-1
ASSGDRGNYQPQH
>TRBJ1-5|TRBV6-5
ASTEGGGISQPQH
>TRBJ1-4|TRBV4-3
ASSQDLPGTYTTNEKLF
>TRBJ2-1|TRBV19
ASRAAGFANDEQF
>TRBJ1-6|TRBV5-1
ASSLDPGRGGGSPLH
>TRBJ1-6|TRBV27
ASSPNGGSSYNSPLH
>TRBJ2-7|TRBV6-5
ASSPRTGLDEQY
>TRBJ2-7|TRBV5-8
ASSLGHLYEQY
>TRBJ2-3|TRBV6-1
ASSEISTDTQY
>TRBJ2-7|TRBV6-1
ASSEYIIEQY
>TRBJ2-1|TRBV11-3
ASSLVGGREQF
>TRBJ1-2|TRBV28
ASSHQGAGEYGYT
>TRBJ1-1|TRBV5-1
ASSLASRREGARTEAF
>TRBJ1-1|TRBV27
ASSLLREYTEAF
>TRBJ2-7|TRBV6-6
ASITGQGTYEQY
>TRBJ2-7|TRBV18
ASSPIRGASYEQY
>TRBJ2-7|TRBV5-4
ASSSMTGPLFSYEQY